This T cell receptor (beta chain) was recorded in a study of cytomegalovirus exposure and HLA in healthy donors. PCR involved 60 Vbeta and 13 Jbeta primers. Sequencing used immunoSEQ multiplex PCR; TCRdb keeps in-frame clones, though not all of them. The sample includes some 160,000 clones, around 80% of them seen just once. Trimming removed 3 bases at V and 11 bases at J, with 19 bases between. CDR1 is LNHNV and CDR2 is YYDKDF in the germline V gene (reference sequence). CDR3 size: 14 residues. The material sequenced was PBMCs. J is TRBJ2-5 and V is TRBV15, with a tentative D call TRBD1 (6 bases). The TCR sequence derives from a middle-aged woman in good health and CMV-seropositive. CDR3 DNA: TGTGCCACCAGCAGCCCCGAGGGGGTGAGAGAGCAGTACTTC. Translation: CATSSPEGVREQYF.